This TCR beta chain was identified during a study of blood T cell repertoires in COVID-19. Produced via immunoSEQ multiplex PCR; TCRdb's table is partial and in-frame only. The sample includes around 130,000 clones, around 89% of them seen just once. CDR1 is LNHDA, CDR2 SQIVND, per germline (reference sequence). The V segment lost 5 bases and the J segment 7 bases; nucleotides outside the gene matches: 6. There are 13 residues in the CDR3. The chain links TRBV19 to TRBJ2-7, with 9 bases lining up with TRBD1. Sequenced input: peripheral blood. The sequence derives from a man aged 50 to 59 with active or convalescent COVID-19. CDR3 amino acids: CASSDRGSDEQYF. The CDR3 nucleotides are TGTGCCAGTAGTGACAGGGGGTCGGATGAGCAGTACTTC.